This T cell receptor beta chain was documented in a study of molecular identifiers for immune sequencing clone quantification. Points from the study as a whole: Investigators reportedly could detect spiked Jurkat TCR RNA from one cell among 980,000 or so naive cells.

With listed TCR primers and previously described methods, bulk TCR libraries were prepared. TCRdb reanalysed the PCR reads using MiXCR and keeps one entry per CDR3 protein. The table shows about 89,000 distinct CDR3 sequences, with under 20% occurring only once. This clonotype was counted ten times or more. The antigen is undetermined. Naive CD8 T cells were picked out by sorting for CD8+CD4-CCR7+CD45RA+. The receptor's source is a human donor in good health. Some libraries in this study had Jurkat cell RNA spiked in. The sample was naive CD8+ T cells from blood, with Jurkat cell RNA spiked in. Described subset: FACS-sorted CD8+CD4-CCR7+CD45RA+ naive T cells.

The CDR3 loop is CSARVSRASSYEQYF. Written as DNA, the CDR3 is TGCAGTGCTAGAGTCTCCCGGGCAAGCTCCTACGAGCAGTACTTC. The V gene is TRBV20-1, the J gene TRBJ2-7; D remains unclear. The CDR3 consists of 15 residues. Trimming left V 1 base short and J 0 bases short, with 13 bases between. Germline CDR1 is DFQATT and CDR2 is SNEGSKA (reference sequence).